One and the same sample provided the 25 T cell receptor beta chains below, sequenced in a study of shared clonotypes between healthy human individuals. Naive CD8 cells lacked CD45RO and underwent positive selection for CCR7, leaving out terminally differentiated effector memory CD45RA+ cells. Using immunoSEQ multiplex PCR, the repertoire was profiled, and TCRdb retains in-frame clones only, with some absent. The sample lists about 2.2 million clones; approximately 94% were seen once. The sequenced sample was naive CD8+ T cells from PBMCs. The receptor set was obtained from a man in his late teens or twenties in good health. Some clones in this sample may be carry-over from other donors' samples.

This sequence joins TRBV6-5 and TRBJ2-3; D may be TRBD2 (5 bases). The ends were cut back, 6 bases at V and 2 bases at J, with 15 bases in the middle. This CDR3 region has 15 residues. The germline CDR1 and CDR2 sequences are MNHEY and SVGAGI. This chain's CDR3 is CASSPRTVSTDTQYF. For the CDR3, the DNA is TGTGCCAGCAGCCCGAGGACTGTGTCCACAGATACGCAGTATTTT.

The J gene is TRBJ1-5, the V gene TRBV5-8, with D maybe TRBD1 (5 bases). CDR3 length: 15 residues. Trimming cost V 0 bases and J 3 bases, with 10 bases left between them. From germline, CDR1 is SGHTS and CDR2 YDEGEE. CDR3 nucleotide sequence: TGTGCCAGCAGCTTGGACGGGACGAACAATCAGCCCCAGCATTTT. Its translation: CASSLDGTNNQPQHF.

For this clone: The same CDR3 also results from other DNA sequences found in this sample. V and J are TRBV19 and TRBJ2-7; D unresolved. The CDR3 spans 12 residues. Trimming took 6 bases from V and 3 from J, leaving 9 bases between them. Germline CDR1 and CDR2: LNHDA and SQIVND (reference sequence). CDR3 sequence reads: CASRGSSYEQYF. In DNA, the CDR3 is TGTGCCAGTAGAGGCAGCAGCTACGAGCAGTACTTC.

This clone was picked up one time. The CDR3, as DNA: TGTGCCAGCAGCTCCCGGGACAGGGGGGACTTTGAGCAGTTCTTC. Protein: CASSSRDRGDFEQFF. The genes are TRBV11-3 and TRBJ2-1, with 11 bases fitting TRBD1. The length of the CDR3 is 15 residues. With V trimmed by 4 bases and J by 9 bases, 8 bases remained unmatched. The germline V gene encodes CDR1 SGHNT and CDR2 YENEEA.

The chain has TRBV6-5 and TRBJ1-5, with D possibly TRBD1 on 5 matching bases. Trimming removed 4 bases from V and 4 bases from J, with 11 bases in between. Germline CDR1 is MNHEY and CDR2 is SVGAGI. CDR3 length equals 14 residues. The CDR3 DNA is TGTGCCAGCAGTTCCATCCGGGGGAATCAGCCCCAGCATTTT. This gives the protein CASSSIRGNQPQHF.

The chain couples TRBV6-5 to TRBJ2-3; the D is unclear. Trimming left V 8 bases short and J 6 bases short, with 15 bases between. The CDR3 runs 13 residues. Germline assignment: CDR1 MNHEY and CDR2 SVGAGI. CDR3 region: CASGPPFGDTQYF. The CDR3 DNA sequence: TGTGCCAGCGGCCCCCCCTTTGGCGATACGCAGTATTTT.

The V call is TRBV2, the J call TRBJ1-2, with D possibly being TRBD1 (5 bases). The CDR3 sequence is 12 residues long. V lost 10 bases to trimming and J lost 5 bases, with 14 bases between them. Germline V gene data show CDR1 as SNHLY and CDR2 as FYNNEI. CDR3 in amino acids: CATSDMHYGYTF. CDR3 coding DNA: TGTGCCACTTCGGACATGCATTATGGCTACACCTTC.

V usage is TRBV27 and J usage is TRBJ2-7; 7 nucleotides line up with TRBD1. With 0 bases clipped from V and 5 bases from J, the junction kept 13 bases outside the gene matches. This CDR3 has 17 amino acids. CDR1 is MNHEY, CDR2 SMNVEV, per germline (reference sequence). The DNA of the CDR3 is TGTGCCAGCAGTTTATCCCCCAGCTTACAGGGGTCTGACGAGCAGTACTTC. The encoded protein is CASSLSPSLQGSDEQYF.

The gene calls are TRBV9 and TRBJ2-1; the match to TRBD1 covers 7 bases. The CDR3 runs 12 residues. J was trimmed by 10 bases and V by 4 bases; bases with no gene match: 5. CDR1 SGDLS and CDR2 YYNGEE come from the germline V gene. The CDR3 nucleotides are TGTGCCAGCAGCCCCCGGACAGGAGAGCAGTTCTTC. As protein: CASSPRTGEQFF.

This clone appeared once. Here the CDR3 reads CASSLGDRGLTGELFF. Here the CDR3 DNA reads TGTGCCAGCAGCTTAGGAGACAGGGGGCTTACCGGGGAGCTGTTTTTT. The rearrangement uses TRBV7-9 and TRBJ2-2, with 10 positions matching TRBD1. This CDR3 has 16 amino acids. Germline values: CDR1 SEHNR, CDR2 FQNEAQ (reference sequence). Unmatched junction bases numbered 4, after V lost 1 base and J lost 5 bases.

J is TRBJ2-3 and V is TRBV28; possible D gene TRBD2, 6 bases. Germline lookup yields CDR1 MDHEN and CDR2 SYDVKM. The CDR3 covers 15 residues. V lost 8 bases to trimming and J lost 4 bases, with 19 bases between them. The CDR3 sequence is CASASGVSPPDTQYF. Here the CDR3 DNA reads TGTGCCAGCGCCTCGGGGGTATCGCCCCCAGATACGCAGTATTTT.

The chain joins TRBV2 to TRBJ2-3; D gene unclear. CDR3 size: 11 residues. V lost 10 bases and J 2 bases, leaving 7 bases between the germline ends. CDR1 SNHLY and CDR2 FYNNEI come from the germline V gene. CDR3 DNA: TGTGCCACCTATTCCACAGATACGCAGTATTTT. Protein: CATYSTDTQYF.

This chain connects TRBV2 to TRBJ2-7; D possibly corresponds to TRBD2 (5 bases). Trimming cost V 4 bases and J 3 bases, with 13 bases left between them. The length of the CDR3 is 14 residues. Germline V lookup: CDR1 SNHLY, CDR2 FYNNEI. CDR3: CASSGKPGFYEQYF. CDR3 DNA: TGTGCCAGCAGTGGTAAACCGGGGTTCTACGAGCAGTACTTC.

The J gene is TRBJ2-5, the V gene TRBV18; 10 nucleotides agree with TRBD2. Germline CDR1 reads KGHSH; CDR2 reads LQKENI. This CDR3 contains 17 residues. V lost 3 bases to trimming and J lost 3 bases; unmatched junction nucleotides: 10. DNA for the CDR3: TGTGCCAGCTCACCTCCCCGGCTAGCGGGGGCTAAAGAGACCCAGTACTTC. Translating gives CASSPPRLAGAKETQYF.

The genes are TRBV6-5 and TRBJ2-1; 13 bases match TRBD2. V lost 4 bases, J lost 10 bases, and 4 bases stayed unmatched. CDR1 and CDR2 (germline): MNHEY, SVGAGI. The length of the CDR3 is 14 residues. The CDR3 DNA is TGTGCCAGCAGTTCAGGGACTAGCGGGACGGAGCAGTTCTTC. It is translated as CASSSGTSGTEQFF.

The genes are TRBV9 and TRBJ1-1, with TRBD1 as a possible D gene (5 bases). Germline V lookup: CDR1 SGDLS, CDR2 YYNGEE. CDR3 length equals 14 residues. Trimming shortened V by 1 base and J by 7 bases, and 14 bases separated the two germline ends. The chain's CDR3 is CASSVYGGIGEAFF. The CDR3 DNA reads TGTGCCAGCAGCGTATACGGGGGTATCGGTGAAGCTTTCTTT.

The V and J genes are TRBV27 and TRBJ2-1, with 12 bases fitting TRBD2. From germline, CDR1 is MNHEY and CDR2 SMNVEV (reference sequence). The junction had 6 bases not matched to a gene; V was cut back by 5 bases and J by 4 bases. The CDR3 loop spans 16 amino acids. CDR3 nucleotide sequence: TGTGCCAGCAGTCCACTAGCGGGAGGACCATACAATGAGCAGTTCTTC. This gives the protein CASSPLAGGPYNEQFF.

This clone was found once. The chain combines TRBV11-2 with TRBJ2-3; D call uncertain. Per germline, CDR1 SGHAT and CDR2 FQNNGV. Trimming left V 1 base short and J 3 bases short, with 11 bases between. This CDR3 has 15 residues. In DNA, the CDR3 is TGTGCCAGCAGCTTAGTCTCCGGGCTAACAGATACGCAGTATTTT. Translation gives CASSLVSGLTDTQYF.

The chain couples TRBV4-1 to TRBJ2-3; 15 nucleotides align to TRBD2. This CDR3 is built from 20 residues. V shed 4 bases, J shed 0 bases, and the junction held 11 bases outside the gene matches. Germline CDR1 and CDR2: MGHRA and YSYEKL. CDR3 sequence: CASSPRTSGRADSSTDTQYF. In DNA, the CDR3 is TGCGCCAGCAGCCCCCGGACTAGCGGGAGGGCCGATTCTAGCACAGATACGCAGTATTTT.

This clone showed up just a few times. The genes are TRBV28 and TRBJ1-1; a weak D match, TRBD1 (5 bases). CDR1 MDHEN and CDR2 SYDVKM come from the germline V gene. V was pared by 8 bases and J by 3 bases, with 25 bases between. CDR3 length equals 17 residues. CDR3 sequence reads: CASAGRGLRVLHTEAFF. CDR3 bases: TGTGCCAGCGCTGGGAGGGGCCTCCGCGTCCTCCACACTGAAGCTTTCTTT.

The chain joins TRBV4-1 to TRBJ1-5; D possibly corresponds to TRBD1 (6 bases). Trimming left V 1 base short and J 7 bases short, with 14 bases between. Germline V gene sequence: CDR1 MGHRA, CDR2 YSYEKL. The CDR3 is 15 residues long. The CDR3: CASSQVWGGGQPQHF. CDR3 in DNA: TGCGCCAGCAGCCAAGTGTGGGGGGGCGGACAGCCCCAGCATTTT.

This chain connects TRBV19 to TRBJ2-7, with 13 bases identical to TRBD2. Germline CDR1 is LNHDA and CDR2 is SQIVND (reference sequence). V dropped 5 bases and J dropped 3; count of bases not matched to a gene: 4. The CDR3 spans 15 residues. Here the CDR3 DNA reads TGTGCCAGTAGTCCGGGACTAGCGGGGAACTACGAGCAGTACTTC. Translated, it gives CASSPGLAGNYEQYF. The full variable domain, completed using reference TRBV19 and TRBJ2-7, is DGGITQSPKYLFRKEGQNVTLSCEQNLNHDAMYWYRQDPGQGLRLIYYSQIVNDFQKGDIAEGYSVSREKKESFPLTVTSAQKNPTAFYLCASSPGLAGNYEQYFGPGTRLTVT.

The chain is built from TRBV28 and TRBJ1-1; TRBD1 matches at 8 bases. The CDR3 contains 12 residues. V dropped 6 bases and J dropped 11; count of bases not matched to a gene: 8. Germline CDR1 is MDHEN and CDR2 is SYDVKM. This chain's CDR3 is CASSTGGPGAFF. DNA of the CDR3: TGTGCCAGCAGCACAGGGGGACCTGGTGCTTTCTTT.

The V and J genes are TRBV7-8 and TRBJ2-3; possible D gene TRBD1, 5 bases. Looked up from germline, CDR1 is SGHVS and CDR2 is FQNEAQ. The ends were cut back, 2 bases at V and 2 bases at J, with 17 bases in the middle. The CDR3 contains 17 residues. This CDR3 reads CASSLPSALGATDTQYF. In nucleotides, the CDR3 is TGTGCCAGCAGCTTACCCTCCGCCCTTGGGGCCACAGATACGCAGTATTTT.

This CDR3 reads CASSQGTHQETQYF. As DNA, the CDR3 is TGCGCCAGCAGCCAGGGGACCCACCAAGAGACCCAGTACTTC. The rearrangement uses TRBV4-1 and TRBJ2-5; D is possibly TRBD1 or TRBD2 (5 bases each). CDR1 and CDR2 from the germline V gene are MGHRA and YSYEKL. Trimming cost V 3 bases and J 0 bases, with 8 bases left between them. The CDR3 totals 14 residues.